This TCR beta chain was documented in a study of blood T cell repertoires in COVID-19. In the original analysis: Reference gene primer amplification gave estimated nucleated cell counts. Method: immunoSEQ multiplex PCR; TCRdb's copy keeps in-frame clones and lacks some. V and J calls plus clone size are reproduced from that table; the DNA served to infer D and trimming. The sample records 250,000 to 300,000 clones, 80% to 90% being singletons. Germline assignment: CDR1 LNHDA and CDR2 SQIVND (reference sequence). The CDR3 covers 14 residues. Deletions cut 7 bases from V and 8 bases from J, with 17 bases between.

The chain links TRBV19 to TRBJ1-4; perhaps TRBD1 as D (5 bases). The sequenced sample consisted of peripheral blood. This sequence originates from a middle-aged woman who had recovered from COVID-19. The CDR3 DNA reads TGTGCCAGTACCCAAAGGAAGGGGAGGGAAAAACTGTTTTTT. Translated: CASTQRKGREKLFF.